This TCR beta chain appears in the sequencing data of a study of T cells in tuberculosis (dated by TCRdb to the late 2010s). In terms of the full investigation: The study combined CD1B tetramers and high-throughput TCR immunosequencing to characterize T cells specific for the mycobacterial lipid antigen glucose monomycolate (GMM). A South African clinical cohort compared IGRA-negative adolescents, IGRA-positive adolescents with latent tuberculosis and adults with active tuberculosis, some eleven per group. PBMC from active tuberculosis patients were archived either before standard anti-tuberculosis treatment began or within 7 days of the start of that treatment.

In its sample, this clone was seen a few times. Its antigen specificity is not known. One base away there is no much larger clone; base qualities are not given. The meaning of the sample's time point label: new active TB diagnosis, blood taken before or within 7 days of starting treatment. Active tuberculosis patients were HIV-seronegative South African adults aged 18 years or older with a new diagnosis. Confirmation of active tuberculosis was obtained by positive sputum smear microscopy and/or positive M. tuberculosis culture. Unsorted cryopreserved PBMC were immunosequenced, covering on average roughly 100,000 T cells per clinical donor. Beyond this particular receptor, the publication reports: Clinical samples were selected based on which cryopreserved specimens were available, and the active tuberculosis cases were adults whereas the controls were adolescents. With the diverse GMM-specific repertoire as input, a classifier achieved 85% to 90% accuracy (AUROC about 0.9), whereas GEM motif frequencies as input gave 60% to 70% accuracy. Shorter CDR3-alpha lengths in active tuberculosis patients partly drove the smaller NN-distances, and the TCR-beta difference was not statistically significant. Active tuberculosis TCR-alpha repertoires showed smaller mean NN-distances to GMM-specific TCRs than IGRA-negative controls, suggesting clonal expansion of these TCRs.

TCR libraries were generated with the immunoSEQ multiplex PCR assay, using TCR-beta and/or TCR-alpha/delta assays for each sample. The amplified TCR libraries were sequenced on the Illumina high-throughput platform. As for how the authors treated the data: Clustering and dimensionality reduction relied on pairwise TCRdist distances among GMM-specific receptors from T cells that were either sorted ex vivo or expanded in vitro. The score assigned to each clinical repertoire was mean NN-distance, meaning the average TCRdist to the nearest 10% of tetramer-positive reference sequences. GEM TCR motif frequency was computed as the fraction of unique TCRs matching known GEM sequences by V/J usage and CDR3 length. Linear discriminant analysis with leave-one-out cross-validation, implemented in scikit-learn, was used to classify active tuberculosis. TCRdb carries this immuneACCESS record with in-frame sequences only. Its versions omit some clonotypes, under half of them owing to an unresolved V gene in the studies checked, with the rest unexplained. That table is the source of V, J and clone size, and D and trimming were worked out from the DNA. The sample table holds tens of thousands of clones, of which about 85% were seen once. Together, the top ten hold about 15% of the sample.

The sample in question was PBMCs, obtained at tuberculosis diagnosis. The origin of this receptor is an adult with tuberculosis.

The CDR3 sequence is CASSLALAGFNGELFF. DNA sequence: TGCGCCAGCAGCTTGGCACTAGCGGGATTCAACGGGGAGCTGTTTTTT. The chain is encoded by TRBV5-1 joined to TRBJ2-2; 10 middle bases align to TRBD2. CDR1 and CDR2 were assigned from the germline V gene as SGHRS and YFSETQ. Trimming leaves V shorter by 0 bases and J shorter by 7 bases, with the junction holding 6 bases beyond the gene matches. The CDR3 spans 16 residues, from the cysteine through the phenylalanine. The sequence is cut down to CDR3 DNA, 48 bases in frame from base 1. Reference TRBV5-1 and TRBJ2-2 proteins supply the regions before and after the CDR3; the full variable domain is: KAGVTQTPRYLIKTRGQQVTLSCSPISGHRSVSWYQQTPGQGLQFLFEYFSETQRNKGNFPGRFSGRQFSNSRSEMNVSTLELGDSALYLCASSLALAGFNGELFFGEGSRLTVL.